Presented here are 22 T cell receptor beta chains from one specimen sequenced in a study of T cell changes during pregnancy in multiple sclerosis. Sequencing used immunoSEQ multiplex PCR; TCRdb keeps in-frame clones, though not all of them. The sample contains about 79,000 clones, 93% of which appear only once. Source: peripheral blood, taken in the second trimester of pregnancy. Receptor source: a female donor in good health, enrolled as a control in a pregnancy study.

This clone was observed a few times. This sequence joins TRBV7-9 and TRBJ1-5; the D gene is possibly TRBD1 (6 bases). Trimming stripped 6 bases from V and 0 bases from J, with 15 bases between. CDR1 is SEHNR and CDR2 is FQNEAQ in the germline V gene (reference sequence). CDR3 length: 16 amino acids. Here the CDR3 reads CASRNRVKYSNQPQHF. CDR3 bases: TGTGCCAGCAGAAACAGGGTTAAATATAGCAATCAGCCCCAGCATTTT.

The chain links TRBV4-2 to TRBJ2-1; 8 bases line up with TRBD2. This CDR3 has 15 amino acids. V lost 1 base and J lost 7; bases outside the gene matches: 6. Germline loops: CDR1 LGHNA, CDR2 YNFKEQ. CDR3 residues: CASSQGPGGGNEQFF. CDR3 nucleotide sequence: TGTGCCAGCAGCCAAGGACCGGGGGGGGGTAATGAGCAGTTCTTC.

The chain uses TRBV18 and TRBJ2-7, with D possibly TRBD1 on 5 matching bases. V lost 3 bases and J lost 3, with 18 bases in between. Germline V lookup: CDR1 KGHSH, CDR2 LQKENI. This CDR3 has 16 residues. This chain's CDR3 is CASSPSPLGDFYEQYF. DNA of the CDR3: TGTGCCAGCTCACCCTCCCCCCTAGGGGATTTCTACGAGCAGTACTTC. The full variable domain, with the rest looked up from reference TRBV18 and TRBJ2-7, is NAGVMQNPRHLVRRRGQEARLRCSPMKGHSHVYWYRQLPEEGLKFMVYLQKENIIDESGMPKERFSAEFPKEGPSILRIQQVVRGDSAAYFCASSPSPLGDFYEQYFGPGTRLTVT.

V is TRBV5-4 and J is TRBJ1-1, with D possibly being TRBD1 (6 bases). This CDR3 has 15 residues. Trimming removed 0 bases from V and 6 bases from J, with 15 bases in between. Germline CDR1 SGHNT, CDR2 YYREEE (reference sequence). CDR3 in amino acids: CASSLARGGFAEAFF. The CDR3 region has the DNA TGTGCCAGCAGCTTGGCCCGGGGGGGCTTCGCTGAAGCTTTCTTT.

The chain carries TRBV5-4 and TRBJ1-1; D unresolved. Trimming cost V 0 bases and J 4 bases, with 13 bases left between them. CDR1 is SGHNT, CDR2 YYREEE, per germline (reference sequence). The CDR3 covers 15 residues. The CDR3 spells CASSLVAGYGTEAFF. In nucleotides, the CDR3 is TGTGCCAGCAGCTTGGTCGCAGGCTACGGCACTGAAGCTTTCTTT.

The chain recombines TRBV30 with TRBJ1-3; 9 nucleotides line up with TRBD1. The V and J ends lost 4 bases and 8 bases, in that order; junction bases with no gene match: 6. Germline V CDR1 and CDR2: GTSNPN, SVGIG (reference sequence). The CDR3 consists of 13 residues. CDR3 protein: CAWNRGRLDTIYF. The CDR3 DNA reads as TGTGCCTGGAACAGGGGGCGTTTGGACACCATATATTTT.

This sequence joins TRBV2 and TRBJ1-1; D is undetermined. Germline V gene sequence: CDR1 SNHLY, CDR2 FYNNEI. The length of the CDR3 is 14 residues. V was trimmed by 7 bases and J by 0 bases, leaving 12 bases between them. In nucleotides, the CDR3 is TGTGCCAGCATTCCCTTTGTAATGAACACTGAAGCTTTCTTT. Protein: CASIPFVMNTEAFF. Variable domain in full (rest from reference TRBV2 and TRBJ1-1): EPEVTQTPSHQVTQMGQEVILRCVPISNHLYFYWYRQILGQKVEFLVSFYNNEISEKSEIFDDQFSVERPDGSNFTLKIRSTKLEDSAMYFCASIPFVMNTEAFFGQGTRLTVV.

This sequence joins TRBV5-1 and TRBJ1-1; D possibly corresponds to TRBD1 (6 bases). Germline V gene sequence: CDR1 SGHRS, CDR2 YFSETQ. V was clipped by 2 bases and J by 2 bases, with 19 bases between them. The CDR3 is made up of 17 amino acids. The CDR3: CASSLVSYRERNTEAFF. The CDR3 DNA reads TGCGCCAGCAGCTTAGTGAGTTACAGGGAGAGAAACACTGAAGCTTTCTTT.

This chain uses TRBV19 with TRBJ1-2; D gene uncertain. V lost 10 bases to trimming and J lost 0 bases, with 9 bases between them. Germline values: CDR1 LNHDA, CDR2 SQIVND (reference sequence). The CDR3 is 12 residues long. CDR3 nucleotides: TGTGCCACCCTCCAGGCTAACTATGGCTACACCTTC. This codes for CATLQANYGYTF.

This rearrangement joins TRBV23-1 to TRBJ2-1, with 7 nucleotides matching TRBD2. TRBV23-1 carries the ORF label, with uncertain function. This CDR3 contains 14 residues. V lost 0 bases to trimming and J lost 8 bases; unmatched junction nucleotides: 4. CDR3 residues: CASSQSVGGDEQFF. CDR3 DNA: TGCGCCAGCAGTCAATCGGTGGGGGGGGATGAGCAGTTCTTC.

The sample holds a few counts of this clone. The CDR3 loop reads CAISFDTHTEAFF. The CDR3 DNA sequence: TGTGCCATCAGCTTCGACACACACACTGAAGCTTTCTTT. The rearrangement links TRBV10-3 to TRBJ1-1; no definite D call. The CDR3 has 13 residues. Germline V gene sequence: CDR1 ENHRY, CDR2 SYGVKD. V gave up 6 bases and J gave up 3 bases, with 11 bases separating them.

This clone was found once. This sequence joins TRBV19 and TRBJ1-3; D call uncertain. This CDR3 comprises 14 residues. Deletions cut 3 bases from V and 2 bases from J, with 8 bases between. Germline CDR1 is LNHDA and CDR2 is SQIVND (reference sequence). The CDR3 DNA follows: TGTGCCAGTAGTATTGGGCCTCCTGGAAACACCATATATTTT. Translated: CASSIGPPGNTIYF.

The chain links TRBV6-6 to TRBJ1-1, with D possibly TRBD1 on 5 matching bases. Germline assignment: CDR1 MNHNY and CDR2 SVGAGI (reference sequence). The V end lost 4 bases, the J end lost 5 bases, and 17 bases lay between the germline ends. The CDR3 is made up of 15 amino acids. DNA for the CDR3: TGTGCCAGCAGTTCGCCAACGGGGGTAGGAACTGAAGCTTTCTTT. Protein sequence: CASSSPTGVGTEAFF.

CDR3: CASSIWAGGDMDTQYF. The CDR3 DNA reads TGCGCCAGCAGCATTTGGGCGGGGGGGGACATGGATACGCAGTATTTT. The chain is built from TRBV5-1 and TRBJ2-3; 9 bases map to TRBD2. Germline-derived CDR1 and CDR2 are SGHRS and YFSETQ. Losses at the gene ends were 4 bases for V and 6 bases for J; bases not matched to a gene: 12. This CDR3 spans 16 amino acids.

The chain links TRBV7-3 to TRBJ1-1; no clear D. Germline V gene lookup returns CDR1 SGHTA and CDR2 FQGTGA. CDR3 length equals 14 residues. The V end lost 1 base, the J end lost 1 base, and 7 bases lay between the germline ends. The CDR3 spells CASSLSSGNTEAFF. The DNA of the CDR3 is TGTGCCAGCAGCTTAAGTTCAGGGAACACTGAAGCTTTCTTT. The entire variable domain, with the rest obtained from reference TRBV7-3 and TRBJ1-1, is as follows: GAGVSQTPSNKVTEKGKYVELRCDPISGHTALYWYRQSLGQGPEFLIYFQGTGAADDSGLPNDRFFAVRPEGSVSTLKIQRTERGDSAVYLCASSLSSGNTEAFFGQGTRLTVV.

The chain uses TRBV4-3 and TRBJ2-7; possibly TRBD1 for D (5 bases). The germline V gene encodes CDR1 LGHNA and CDR2 YSLEER. V gave up 4 bases and J gave up 3 bases, with 16 bases separating them. The CDR3 is 15 amino acids. Here the CDR3 reads CASSPRDQGIYEQYF. In DNA form, the CDR3 reads TGCGCCAGCAGCCCCCGTGACCAGGGTATCTACGAGCAGTACTTC.

The rearrangement joins TRBV5-4 to TRBJ1-2; TRBD1 is a possible D gene (6 bases). Germline lookup yields CDR1 SGHNT and CDR2 YYREEE (reference sequence). The CDR3 totals 14 residues. V was cut by 0 bases and J by 2 bases, with 8 bases left in between. CDR3 in amino acids: CASSLEQGNYGYTF. The CDR3 DNA sequence: TGTGCCAGCAGCTTGGAGCAGGGGAACTATGGCTACACCTTC. The whole variable domain, filled in from reference TRBV5-4 and TRBJ1-2, reads ETGVTQSPTHLIKTRGQQVTLRCSSQSGHNTVSWYQQALGQGPQFIFQYYREEENGRGNFPPRFSGLQFPNYSSELNVNALELDDSALYLCASSLEQGNYGYTFGSGTRLTVV.

The chain links TRBV5-1 to TRBJ2-2; D is possibly TRBD1 (6 bases). Trimming shortened V by 2 bases and J by 4 bases, and 15 bases separated the two germline ends. Germline lookup yields CDR1 SGHRS and CDR2 YFSETQ. CDR3 length: 16 residues. CDR3 sequence (DNA): TGCGCCAGCAGCTTCGGTCGGACAGCGAGCACCGGGGAGCTGTTTTTT. It yields the protein CASSFGRTASTGELFF. The variable domain in full, completed from reference TRBV5-1 and TRBJ2-2, reads KAGVTQTPRYLIKTRGQQVTLSCSPISGHRSVSWYQQTPGQGLQFLFEYFSETQRNKGNFPGRFSGRQFSNSRSEMNVSTLELGDSALYLCASSFGRTASTGELFFGEGSRLTVL.

The V and J genes are TRBV19 and TRBJ1-2; a weak D match, TRBD1 (5 bases). V gave up 3 bases and J gave up 5 bases, with 13 bases separating them. This CDR3 is built from 14 residues. Germline loops: CDR1 LNHDA, CDR2 SQIVND (reference sequence). CDR3 sequence reads: CASSMRQRGYGYTF. In nucleotides, the CDR3 is TGTGCCAGTAGTATGAGGCAACGGGGGTATGGCTACACCTTC.

This chain connects TRBV5-1 to TRBJ2-5; 7 nucleotides agree with TRBD2. The V segment lost 6 bases and the J segment 5 bases; nucleotides outside the gene matches: 13. This CDR3 has 15 residues. CDR1 SGHRS and CDR2 YFSETQ come from the germline V gene. The CDR3 DNA reads TGCGCCAGCATGCTGGTTGGCGGGGGATTGGAGACCCAGTACTTC. It specifies CASMLVGGGLETQYF.

The gene calls are TRBV14 and TRBJ2-7, with 8 positions matching TRBD1. Germline V gives CDR1 SGHDN, CDR2 FVKESK. V lost 6 bases and J lost 4; bases outside the gene matches: 5. This CDR3 contains 13 residues. The chain's CDR3 is CASRGDRTYEQYF. As DNA, the CDR3 is TGTGCCAGCAGGGGGGACAGGACGTACGAGCAGTACTTC.

This clone showed up just a few times. The chain employs TRBV5-6 and TRBJ1-1; a weak D match, TRBD1 (6 bases). The CDR3 totals 12 residues. Germline V gene lookup returns CDR1 SGHDT and CDR2 YYEEEE. V was clipped by 2 bases and J by 8 bases, with 10 bases between them. The CDR3: CASSLPQGEAFF. The CDR3 region has the DNA TGTGCCAGCAGCTTACCCCAGGGGGAAGCTTTCTTT.